The sequence of this T cell receptor (beta chain) was determined in a study of OX40 agonist ivuxolimab in advanced cancers. Study-wide points: At doses 0.1 to 3.0 mg/kg, CD4+ and CD8+ clones expanded.

The CDR3 has 12 residues. Looked up from germline, CDR1 is SNHLY and CDR2 is FYNNEI. The ends were cut back, 6 bases at V and 0 bases at J, with 6 bases in the middle. This table comes from immunoSEQ multiplex PCR, and its TCRdb copy is limited to in-frame clones, with some not included. The table records roughly 60,000 clones, nearly 85% of them present only once. As concerns this clone: Its antigen is not known.

The sample here was CD4+ or CD8+ T cells sorted from blood, taken in a trial of the OX40 agonist ivuxolimab. V and J are TRBV2 and TRBJ2-7, with a tentative D call TRBD2 (6 bases). The TCR sequence derives from an adult with an advanced solid tumor such as melanoma, head and neck, liver or kidney cancer. In DNA form, the CDR3 reads TGTGCCAGCAGGGGGGGCTCCTACGAGCAGTACTTC. Residues: CASRGGSYEQYF.